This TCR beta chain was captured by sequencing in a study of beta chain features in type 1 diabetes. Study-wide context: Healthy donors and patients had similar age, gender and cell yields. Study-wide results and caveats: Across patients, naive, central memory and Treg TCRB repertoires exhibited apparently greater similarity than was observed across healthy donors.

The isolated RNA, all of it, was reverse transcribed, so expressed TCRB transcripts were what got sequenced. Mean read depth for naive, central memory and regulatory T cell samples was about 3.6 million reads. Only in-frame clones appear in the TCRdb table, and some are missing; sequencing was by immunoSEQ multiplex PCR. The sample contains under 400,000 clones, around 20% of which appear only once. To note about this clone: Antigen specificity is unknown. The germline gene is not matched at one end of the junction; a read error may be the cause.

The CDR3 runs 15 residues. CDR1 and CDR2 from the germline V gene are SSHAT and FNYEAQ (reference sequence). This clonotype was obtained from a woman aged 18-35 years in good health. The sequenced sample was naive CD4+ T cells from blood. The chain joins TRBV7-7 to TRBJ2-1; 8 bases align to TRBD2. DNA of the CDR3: TGTGCTAGCAGCTTAGAACTAGCGGCCTACAATGAGCAGTTCTTC. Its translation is CASSLELAAYNEQFF.